A single sample is the source of the 6 T cell receptor beta chains below, sequenced in a study of T cells in localized non-small cell lung cancer. Using immunoSEQ multiplex PCR, the repertoire was profiled, and TCRdb retains in-frame clones only, with some absent. The data contain tens of thousands of clones, roughly 90% of them singletons. Sequencing was performed on peripheral blood, taken before any cancer treatment. The receptors here all came from a female donor of 60 years or more with stage I lung adenocarcinoma.

This chain joins TRBV6-1 and TRBJ1-1; D possibly corresponds to TRBD1 (5 bases). The CDR3 consists of 11 residues. CDR1 is MNHNS and CDR2 is SASEGT in the germline V gene. V was shortened by 11 bases and J by 6 bases, with 13 bases between the two germline ends. In nucleotides, the CDR3 is TGTGCCTCTGTGGGGGGACCTGAAGCTTTCTTT. Its protein product is CASVGGPEAFF.

V and J are TRBV30 and TRBJ1-1, with 8 bases lining up with TRBD1. This CDR3 is 14 amino acids long. Trimming at V came to 0 bases and at J to 4 bases, leaving 4 bases not matched to a gene. Germline V gene data show CDR1 as GTSNPN and CDR2 as SVGIG (reference sequence). The CDR3 protein is CAWSVGQGSTEAFF. Written as DNA, the CDR3 is TGTGCCTGGAGTGTAGGACAGGGTTCCACTGAAGCTTTCTTT.

V gene TRBV19 combines with J gene TRBJ1-5, with a possible D match to TRBD1 (5 bases). V gave up 2 bases and J gave up 3 bases, with 11 bases separating them. CDR1 LNHDA and CDR2 SQIVND come from the germline V gene (reference sequence). The CDR3 covers 15 residues. The CDR3 DNA reads as TGTGCCAGTAGTATAAGGGGACGCCTCAATCAGCCCCAGCATTTT. As protein: CASSIRGRLNQPQHF.

The rearrangement joins TRBV12-5 to TRBJ2-3, with D possibly TRBD1 on 6 matching bases. Germline V gene sequence: CDR1 LGHNT, CDR2 FRNRAP. Trimming removed 7 bases at V and 1 base at J, with 15 bases between. This CDR3 is 15 amino acids long. CDR3 in amino acids: CASEAHEGGTDTQYF. The CDR3, as DNA: TGTGCTAGTGAGGCTCATGAGGGGGGCACAGATACGCAGTATTTT.

The chain carries TRBV5-1 and TRBJ2-3; D is uncertain. Germline-derived CDR1 and CDR2 are SGHRS and YFSETQ. Trimming removed 0 bases at V and 5 bases at J, with 7 bases between. This CDR3 region has 13 residues. The CDR3 loop is CASSLVLGDTQYF. In DNA form, the CDR3 reads TGCGCCAGCAGCTTGGTTTTGGGAGATACGCAGTATTTT. Using reference TRBV5-1 and TRBJ2-3 for the parts outside the CDR3, the full variable domain is KAGVTQTPRYLIKTRGQQVTLSCSPISGHRSVSWYQQTPGQGLQFLFEYFSETQRNKGNFPGRFSGRQFSNSRSEMNVSTLELGDSALYLCASSLVLGDTQYFGPGTRLTVL.

The chain combines TRBV5-1 with TRBJ1-5; 9 positions agree with TRBD1. In germline, CDR1 is SGHRS, CDR2 YFSETQ. After removal of 0 bases from V and 6 bases from J, the junction contained 22 bases not matched to a gene. The CDR3 extends over 21 amino acids. The DNA for the CDR3 is TGCGCCAGCAGCTTGGACGTTTCCATCTTTAGGACAGGGGCCGAGGTTCAGCCCCAGCATTTT. This translates into CASSLDVSIFRTGAEVQPQHF.